This T cell receptor (beta chain) was identified during a study of OX40 agonist ivuxolimab in advanced cancers. Study findings and constraints: Low clonal expansion, among the lowest seen, marked partial responders at 0.1-3.0 mg/kg.

As for this clone: Antigen unknown.

The CDR3 is 16 amino acids. CDR1 is MGHRA and CDR2 is YSYEKL in the germline V gene. V was clipped by 2 bases and J by 6 bases, with 16 bases between them. The method was immunoSEQ multiplex PCR; TCRdb's version includes in-frame clones alone and lacks a portion of them. The sample lists about 58,000 clones, roughly 80% occurring once. The sample was CD4+ or CD8+ T cells sorted from blood, taken in a trial of the OX40 agonist ivuxolimab. This receptor was taken from an adult with an advanced solid tumor such as melanoma, head and neck, liver or kidney cancer. The J gene is TRBJ1-4, the V gene TRBV4-1, with a possible D match to TRBD1 (5 bases). The CDR3 spells CASSQKEMGLYEKLFF. CDR3 sequence (DNA): TGCGCCAGCAGCCAAAAGGAGATGGGGCTATATGAAAAACTGTTTTTT.